This entry lists 12 T cell receptor beta chains sequenced from one sample in a study of OX40 agonist ivuxolimab in advanced cancers. TCRdb's table, derived via immunoSEQ multiplex PCR, lists solely in-frame clones and lacks some. The table lists approximately 20,000 clones, approximately 85% of them singletons, with roughly two thirds in the top ten. The source material was CD4+ or CD8+ T cells sorted from blood, sampled in a trial of the OX40 agonist ivuxolimab. The source is an adult with an advanced solid tumor such as melanoma, head and neck, liver or kidney cancer.

This rearrangement joins TRBV5-6 to TRBJ1-4; D remains unclear. The CDR3 is 14 residues long. The V end lost 4 bases, the J end lost 6 bases, and 13 bases lay between the germline ends. Per the germline V gene, CDR1 is SGHDT and CDR2 is YYEEEE. The CDR3 sequence is CASSPPWEDEKLFF. The CDR3, as DNA: TGTGCCAGCAGCCCCCCTTGGGAGGATGAAAAACTGTTTTTT.

Concerning this clone: Other DNA sequences in the sample encode the same CDR3. This chain uses TRBV28 with TRBJ2-7, with no clear D. Germline-derived CDR1 and CDR2 are MDHEN and SYDVKM. Trimming shortened V by 4 bases and J by 3 bases, and 7 bases separated the two germline ends. The CDR3 extends over 12 amino acids. The CDR3 spells CASSYGSYEQYF. The CDR3 DNA reads TGTGCCAGCAGTTATGGAAGCTACGAGCAGTACTTC.

The chain is built from TRBV27 and TRBJ1-4, with 9 bases that match TRBD1. This CDR3 is built from 14 residues. Germline V lookup: CDR1 MNHEY, CDR2 SMNVEV (reference sequence). The V gene end was trimmed by 7 bases and the J gene end by 8 bases; junction bases not matched to a gene: 8. This CDR3 is CASKKQGALEKLFF. CDR3 DNA: TGTGCCAGCAAGAAACAGGGGGCGCTCGAAAAACTGTTTTTT.

The count of this clone is one. The rearrangement joins TRBV29-1 to TRBJ2-7; 12 bases match TRBD2. This CDR3 has 16 residues. The V gene's germline CDR1 is SQVTM and CDR2 ANQGSEA. The trim removed 7 bases at V and 2 bases at J, leaving 12 bases unmatched. The chain's CDR3 is CSAATSGGFPTYEQYF. In DNA, the CDR3 is TGCAGCGCCGCGACTAGCGGGGGCTTTCCTACCTACGAGCAGTACTTC.

This rearrangement joins TRBV5-1 to TRBJ1-5, with D maybe TRBD1 (6 bases). Per the germline V gene, CDR1 is SGHRS and CDR2 is YFSETQ. V was clipped by 5 bases and J by 0 bases, with 12 bases between them. The CDR3 length is 15 residues. CDR3: CASSKGGGSNQPQHF. In DNA form, the CDR3 reads TGCGCCAGCAGTAAGGGGGGTGGTAGCAATCAGCCCCAGCATTTT.

This chain links TRBV27 with TRBJ1-2; no clear D. Germline V gene sequence: CDR1 MNHEY, CDR2 SMNVEV (reference sequence). There are 15 residues in the CDR3. Trimming removed 0 bases from V and 8 bases from J, with 16 bases in between. The DNA for the CDR3 is TGTGCCAGCAGTTTATCGTCGGCAGGCCCTGACGGCTACACCTTC. Protein: CASSLSSAGPDGYTF.

The chain's CDR3 is CASRPRAGELFF. CDR3 DNA sequence: TGTGCCAGCAGACCCAGGGCCGGGGAGCTGTTTTTT. The rearrangement joins TRBV27 to TRBJ2-2, with D possibly matching TRBD1 (5 bases). Germline V gene lookup returns CDR1 MNHEY and CDR2 SMNVEV (reference sequence). The CDR3 is made up of 12 amino acids. V was pared by 6 bases and J by 6 bases, with 8 bases between.

The gene calls are TRBV19 and TRBJ1-1; no clear D. The germline V and J ends were trimmed by 0 bases and 7 bases, with 9 bases remaining between them. The V gene's germline CDR1 is LNHDA and CDR2 SQIVND (reference sequence). The CDR3 is made up of 13 amino acids. The CDR3 nucleotides are TGTGCCAGTAGTATAGACAGTACCCGTGAAGCTTTCTTT. The encoded protein is CASSIDSTREAFF.

The chain links TRBV6-6 to TRBJ2-7; no clear D. Germline V lookup: CDR1 MNHNY, CDR2 SVGAGI (reference sequence). CDR3 size: 13 residues. V was pared by 0 bases and J by 1 base, with 4 bases between. The CDR3 loop reads CASSYSGSYEQYF. The CDR3, as DNA: TGTGCCAGCAGTTACTCCGGGTCCTACGAGCAGTACTTC.

The chain carries TRBV30 and TRBJ2-5; 9 bases agree with TRBD2. This CDR3 contains 14 residues. Germline V gene data show CDR1 as GTSNPN and CDR2 as SVGIG (reference sequence). J lost 5 bases, V lost 2 bases, and 6 bases had no gene match. CDR3 residues: CAWSRREGWETQYF. The CDR3 DNA is TGTGCCTGGAGTAGGCGGGAGGGTTGGGAGACCCAGTACTTC.

The chain is built from TRBV6-5 and TRBJ2-7; weak D call: TRBD2 (6 bases). V was trimmed by 3 bases and J by 5 bases, leaving 14 bases between them. CDR1 and CDR2 from the germline V gene are MNHEY and SVGAGI. The CDR3 length is 14 residues. The CDR3 DNA sequence: TGTGCCAGCAGTTATATCAGGGAGGCCCACGAGCAGTACTTC. Amino acid sequence: CASSYIREAHEQYF.

J is TRBJ2-3 and V is TRBV10-2; TRBD2 aligns across 11 bases. CDR1 and CDR2 from the germline V gene are WSHSY and SAAADI. The CDR3 consists of 15 residues. Trimming removed 4 bases from V and 1 base from J; junction bases left unmatched: 1. The CDR3 DNA is TGCGCCAGCAGTGTGACTAGCGGGGGCACAGATACGCAGTATTTT. This sequence encodes CASSVTSGGTDTQYF.